These T cell receptor beta chains were read from a single sample in a study of tumor and adjacent non-tumor tissue in lung cancer. Each CDR3 protein is one row after TCRdb ran MiXCR on the multiplex PCR reads. The table lists about 75,000 distinct CDR3 sequences, more than 60% of them singletons. Sequencing was performed on lung tumor tissue. These receptor sequences come from a woman in her 50s with non-small cell lung cancer. The conserved cysteine and the conserved F or W are not part of the CDR3 here. A D gene is named only where the DNA matches it firmly.

-	13	TRBV10-2	ASSENSAGNHPQH
-	13	TRBV5-5	ASNLIRSRDEKLF
TRBD1	14	TRBV7-8	ASSSYDRGFNQPQH
TRBD2	14	TRBV10-1	ASSGSGTSGSNEQL
-	13	TRBV28	ASSWSWYSNQPQH
-	13	TRBV10-3	AISDIGGNTGELF
TRBD2	11	TRBV4-2	ASSQAGVDTQY
TRBD1	11	TRBV29-1	RGAGTGNIEAF
TRBD2	10	TRBV7-8	ASSLAGQWQF
-	11	TRBV12-3/TRBV12-4	ASTTPLARGQY
-	10	TRBV11-2	ASSLAAHEHY
-	11	TRBV11-2	ASSLEGFGELF
-	11	TRBV11-2	ASSLDRRDTQY
TRBD2	15	TRBV14	ASSHPPGRSSYNEQF
TRBD2	16	TRBV6-6	ASSYSTTSGGGYNEQF
TRBD2	13	TRBV28	ASSFFGTSGYEQY
TRBD2	14	TRBV5-4	ASSSASGSGTDMQY
TRBD1	11	TRBV12-3/TRBV12-4	ASRRQGTWGLF
TRBD2	19	TRBV24-1	ATSDPGQGDRTSGVYNEQF
-	12	TRBV29-1	SVGLKQVSYEQC
-	13	TRBV6-5	ASNYAGTALHGYT
-	15	TRBV5-6	TSSPAGFRSSNYGYT
TRBD2	16	TRBV12-3/TRBV12-4	ASSFWGRAWGSYNEQS
-	13	TRBV5-1	ASSWLSGMNTGAF
TRBD1	12	TRBV11-3	ASSSAREGGIEY
-	12	TRBV12-3/TRBV12-4	ASSSRTLQETQY
-	14	TRBV12-3/TRBV12-4	ASSSLYIEATGEPF
-	14	TRBV6-1	ARSERSGCGANVPT
TRBD2	13	TRBV6-5	VSSYSLSGSHEQY
TRBD1	10	TRBV20-1	SARTGDTEAF
-	12	TRBV28	VSSTMRDYNEQF
-	14	TRBV4-1	ASSQGHLAAFNEQF
-	13	TRBV7-9	AGIGPVSGANVLT
-	14	TRBV29-1	SVDIGSGTGVGEQY
-	9	TRBV5-6	ASSFSSEQF
TRBD1	17	TRBV4-1	ASSQDWWTGGSGADVLT
-	12	TRBV11-2	ASSLETEYEKLF
-	13	TRBV14	ASSHEEGKGEKLF
-	16	TRBV7-9	ASSVTGTENSGADVLT
-	13	TRBV14	TSSQSGHSADTQY
TRBD2	14	TRBV11-3	AGSLDVTSGFYKQY
TRBD1	13	TRBV5-4	VRSLGTGGIGGYT
-	12	TRBV6-1	ASSEQRGHHPQH
-	13	TRBV4-2	ASSQDITSKQPQH
TRBD2	14	TRBV6-1	FSSETLAGGRNTQY
TRBD2	15	TRBV6-1	ASSDVAGVSGTNVLT
-	13	TRBV28	GSSISGKSYNEQF
-	8	TRBV29-1	NVMQHTQY
TRBD2	12	TRBV10-1	ASSELGAGDEQF
-	12	TRBV20-1	SASPDSGTDTQY
TRBD2	11	TRBV20-1	SARRAGEREQY
TRBD1	13	TRBV12-3/TRBV12-4	ASSDRVEATYMQH
-	16	TRBV11-2	AVSLYSRTADSGNTIY
-	12	TRBV19	TSSKVGIRNEQF